Sequencing of this TCR beta chain was carried out in a study of molecular identifiers for immune sequencing clone quantification. Trimming removed 1 base at V and 0 bases at J, with 10 bases between. Germline V gene lookup returns CDR1 MGHRA and CDR2 YSYEKL. The CDR3 totals 15 residues. This clonotype was picked up a small number of times. TCRdb redid the calling of the PCR reads with MiXCR, one entry per CDR3 protein. The sample holds around 460,000 distinct CDR3 sequences, roughly 23% seen once. The sample comprised naive CD8+ T cells from blood, with Jurkat cell RNA spiked in. Subset noted: FACS-sorted CD8+CD4-CCR7+CD45RA+ naive T cells. This sequence joins TRBV4-1 and TRBJ2-7; D perhaps matches TRBD2 (5 bases). This sequence was found in a human donor in good health. Some libraries in this study had Jurkat cell RNA spiked in. CDR3 residues: CASSQVVTNSYEQYF. The CDR3, as DNA: TGCGCCAGCAGCCAAGTAGTGACTAACTCCTACGAGCAGTACTTC.